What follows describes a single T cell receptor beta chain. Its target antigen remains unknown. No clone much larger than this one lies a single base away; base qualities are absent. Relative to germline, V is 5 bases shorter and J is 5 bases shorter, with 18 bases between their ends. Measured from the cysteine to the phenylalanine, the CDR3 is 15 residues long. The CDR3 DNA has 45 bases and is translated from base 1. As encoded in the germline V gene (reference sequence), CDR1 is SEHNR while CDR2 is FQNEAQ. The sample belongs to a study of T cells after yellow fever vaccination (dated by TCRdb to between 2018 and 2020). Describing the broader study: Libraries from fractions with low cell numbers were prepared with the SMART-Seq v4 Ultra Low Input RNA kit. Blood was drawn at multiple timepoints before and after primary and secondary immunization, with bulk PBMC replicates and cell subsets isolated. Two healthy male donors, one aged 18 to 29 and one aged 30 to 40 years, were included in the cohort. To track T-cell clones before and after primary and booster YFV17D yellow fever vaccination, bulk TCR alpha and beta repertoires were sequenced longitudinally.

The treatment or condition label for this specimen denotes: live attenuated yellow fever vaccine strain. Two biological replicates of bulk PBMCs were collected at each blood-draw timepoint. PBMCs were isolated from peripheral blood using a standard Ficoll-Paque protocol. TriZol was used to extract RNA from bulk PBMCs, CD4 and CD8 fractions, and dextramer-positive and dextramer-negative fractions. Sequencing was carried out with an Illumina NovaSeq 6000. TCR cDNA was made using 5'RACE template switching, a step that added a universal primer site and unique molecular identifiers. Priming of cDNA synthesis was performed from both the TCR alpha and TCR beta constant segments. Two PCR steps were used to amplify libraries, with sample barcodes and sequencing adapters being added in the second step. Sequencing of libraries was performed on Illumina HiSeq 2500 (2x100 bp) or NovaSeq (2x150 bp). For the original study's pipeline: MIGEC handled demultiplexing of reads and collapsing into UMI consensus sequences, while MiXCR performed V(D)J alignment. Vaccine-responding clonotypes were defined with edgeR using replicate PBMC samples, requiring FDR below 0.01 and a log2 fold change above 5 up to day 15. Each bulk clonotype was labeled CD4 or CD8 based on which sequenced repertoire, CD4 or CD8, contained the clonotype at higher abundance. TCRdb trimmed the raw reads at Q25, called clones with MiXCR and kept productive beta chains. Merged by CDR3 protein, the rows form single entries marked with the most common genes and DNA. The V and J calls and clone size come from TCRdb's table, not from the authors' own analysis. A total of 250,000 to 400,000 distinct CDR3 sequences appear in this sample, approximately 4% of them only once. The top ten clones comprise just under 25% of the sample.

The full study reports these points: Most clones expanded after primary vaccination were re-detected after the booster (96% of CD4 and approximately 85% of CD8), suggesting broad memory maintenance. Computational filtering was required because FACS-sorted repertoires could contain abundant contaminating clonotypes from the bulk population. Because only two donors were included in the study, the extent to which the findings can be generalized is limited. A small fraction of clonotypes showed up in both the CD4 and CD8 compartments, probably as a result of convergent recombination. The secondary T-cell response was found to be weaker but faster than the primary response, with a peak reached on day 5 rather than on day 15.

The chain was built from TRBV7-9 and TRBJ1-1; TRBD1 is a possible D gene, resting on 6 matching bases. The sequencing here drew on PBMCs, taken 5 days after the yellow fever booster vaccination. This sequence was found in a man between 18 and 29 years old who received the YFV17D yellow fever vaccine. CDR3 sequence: CASSPMSGVVTEAFF. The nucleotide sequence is TGTGCCAGCAGCCCTATGTCAGGGGTTGTTACTGAAGCTTTCTTT.